This is a list of T cell receptor beta chains from one sample in a study of PD-1 blockade in classical Hodgkin lymphoma. This table comes from immunoSEQ multiplex PCR, and its TCRdb copy is limited to in-frame clones, with some not included. The sample consists of around 26,000 clones, almost 85% of them appearing once. This specimen consisted of peripheral blood mononuclear cells (PBMCs), obtained before the second cycle of nivolumab. The receptor set was obtained from a human donor with classical Hodgkin lymphoma. The CDR3 runs from the conserved cysteine through the conserved F or W. The D gene is left open where the match is weak. The size field is filled for only some rows; it gives once, few, many or a size class.

cdr3_aa cdr3_nt j_call d_call v_call clone_size
CAIFSGTGMNTEAFF TGTGCCATTTTTTCGGGGACAGGGATGAACACTGAAGCTTTCTTT TRBJ1-1 TRBD1 TRBV2 NA
CASGGGVNYGYTF TGTGCCAGCGGGGGTGGAGTTAACTATGGCTACACCTTC TRBJ1-2 NA TRBV6-6 NA
CASSFSLTYNSPLHF TGTGCCAGCAGTTTTTCACTAACCTATAATTCACCCCTCCACTTT TRBJ1-6 NA TRBV28 NA
CASSLDGLAGGPRTDTQYF TGTGCCAGCAGCTTAGATGGTCTAGCGGGGGGGCCGCGGACAGATACGCAGTATTTT TRBJ2-3 TRBD2 TRBV7-2 few
CASASDRVQGYGYTF TGTGCCAGCGCCTCGGACAGGGTTCAGGGCTATGGCTACACCTTC TRBJ1-2 TRBD1 TRBV2 NA
CASSLGGGRGGSNYQPQHF TGTGCCAGCAGCTTAGGAGGAGGTCGTGGGGGGAGCAATTATCAGCCCCAGCATTTT TRBJ1-5 NA TRBV7-6 NA
CASSSPRTGHNNGYTF TGTGCCAGCAGTTCGCCACGGACAGGGCATAACAATGGCTACACCTTC TRBJ1-2 TRBD1 TRBV7-8 NA
CASSRVSGNTIYF TGTGCCAGCAGCCGGGTCTCTGGAAACACCATATATTTT TRBJ1-3 NA TRBV6-5 NA
CASSYGWPLTDTQYF TGTGCCAGCAGTTACGGGTGGCCCCTCACAGATACGCAGTATTTT TRBJ2-3 NA TRBV27 NA
CASSWGPPYTDTQYF TGTGCCAGCAGCTGGGGACCTCCCTACACAGATACGCAGTATTTT TRBJ2-3 NA TRBV5-4 few
CAWSVLKGGYTF TGTGCCTGGAGTGTATTAAAGGGGGGCTACACCTTC TRBJ1-2 NA TRBV30 NA
CASSFQGSTLHF TGTGCCAGCAGCTTCCAGGGGTCGACCCTCCACTTT TRBJ1-6 NA TRBV5-4 once
CASSLQVSSYNEQFF TGTGCCAGCAGTTTACAGGTTAGCTCCTACAATGAGCAGTTCTTC TRBJ2-1 NA TRBV28 NA
CAAGPNQPQHF TGTGCCGCGGGCCCCAATCAGCCCCAGCATTTT TRBJ1-5 NA TRBV6-6 few
CATKGQLGVDRYNEQFF TGTGCCACCAAGGGACAGCTCGGCGTGGACCGATACAATGAGCAGTTCTTC TRBJ2-1 TRBD1 TRBV2 NA
CASSQYLGQVGETQYF TGCGCCAGCAGCCAATACCTCGGACAGGTTGGAGAGACCCAGTACTTC TRBJ2-5 TRBD1 TRBV4-3 NA
CASSLSGASHGYTF TGTGCCAGCAGCTTATCCGGGGCCTCCCATGGCTACACCTTC TRBJ1-2 NA TRBV5-6 NA
CASSHTETNYGYTF TGTGCCAGCAGCCATACCGAGACTAACTATGGCTACACCTTC TRBJ1-2 NA TRBV11-3 NA
CASSGGTGRNYGYTF TGTGCCAGCAGTGGCGGGACGGGTCGAAACTATGGCTACACCTTC TRBJ1-2 NA TRBV2 NA
CASSFPPGGSPLHF TGTGCCAGCAGCTTCCCTCCAGGGGGTTCACCCCTCCACTTT TRBJ1-6 TRBD1 TRBV11-2 NA
CASSSTGLPVSYF TGTGCCAGCAGCTCTACGGGACTACCCGTTTCGTACTTC TRBJ2-5 TRBD2 TRBV7-2 NA
CATQKVEAGELFF TGTGCCACCCAGAAGGTGGAGGCCGGGGAGCTGTTTTTT TRBJ2-2 NA TRBV6-5 NA